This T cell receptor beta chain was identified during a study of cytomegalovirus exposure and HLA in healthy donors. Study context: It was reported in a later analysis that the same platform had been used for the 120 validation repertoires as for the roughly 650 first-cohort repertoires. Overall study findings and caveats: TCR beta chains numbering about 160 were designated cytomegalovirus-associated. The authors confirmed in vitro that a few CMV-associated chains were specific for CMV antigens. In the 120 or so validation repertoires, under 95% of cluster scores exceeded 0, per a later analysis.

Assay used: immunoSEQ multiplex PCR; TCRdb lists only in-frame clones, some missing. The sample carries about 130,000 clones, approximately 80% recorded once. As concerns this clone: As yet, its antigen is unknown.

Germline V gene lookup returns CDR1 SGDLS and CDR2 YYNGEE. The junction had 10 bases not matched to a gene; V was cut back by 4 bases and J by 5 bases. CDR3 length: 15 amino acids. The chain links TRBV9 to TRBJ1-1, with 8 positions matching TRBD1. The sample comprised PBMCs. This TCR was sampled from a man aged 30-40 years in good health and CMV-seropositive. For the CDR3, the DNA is TGTGCCAGCAGCCCCCGGACAGGGAGGGAGACTGAAGCTTTCTTT. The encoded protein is CASSPRTGRETEAFF.